What follows are 21 T cell receptor beta chains derived from one specimen sequenced in a study of blood T cell repertoires in COVID-19. Produced via immunoSEQ multiplex PCR; TCRdb's table is partial and in-frame only. The table records some 110,000 clones, about 80% of them present only once. What was sequenced was peripheral blood. Source of these receptors: a woman between 65 and 79 years old with acute or convalescent COVID-19.

V is TRBV14 and J is TRBJ1-4; weak D call: TRBD1 (5 bases). This CDR3 spans 14 amino acids. Trimming shortened V by 8 bases and J by 5 bases, and 15 bases separated the two germline ends. Germline-derived CDR1 and CDR2 are SGHDN and FVKESK. The CDR3 region has the DNA TGTGCCAGCGCGGGGGGACTCCCGAATGAAAAACTGTTTTTT. Translated: CASAGGLPNEKLFF.

The rearrangement links TRBV5-1 to TRBJ2-1; D gene unclear. The CDR3 length is 13 residues. V was trimmed by 0 bases and J by 6 bases, leaving 7 bases between them. Per the germline V gene, CDR1 is SGHRS and CDR2 is YFSETQ. The CDR3 sequence: CASSLVGPNEQFF. The CDR3 DNA follows: TGCGCCAGCAGCTTGGTGGGCCCCAATGAGCAGTTCTTC.

This rearrangement joins TRBV2 to TRBJ1-2; 8 bases are shared with TRBD1. The CDR3 extends over 13 amino acids. J gave up 8 bases and V 3 bases, and 5 bases lay outside the gene matches. CDR1 SNHLY and CDR2 FYNNEI come from the germline V gene. The CDR3 nucleotides read TGTGCCAGCAGTGACCAGGGGGCAGGCGGCTACACCTTC. It is translated as CASSDQGAGGYTF.

The chain has TRBV9 and TRBJ1-6, with no clear D. The V end was cut by 0 bases, the J end by 1 base, with 8 bases between. Germline values: CDR1 SGDLS, CDR2 YYNGEE. The CDR3 is 16 amino acids. The CDR3 region is CASSVGAGSYNSPLHF. The CDR3 nucleotides are TGTGCCAGCAGCGTAGGGGCGGGGTCCTATAATTCACCCCTCCACTTT. Drawing the rest from reference TRBV9 and TRBJ1-6, the complete variable domain is DSGVTQTPKHLITATGQRVTLRCSPRSGDLSVYWYQQSLDQGLQFLIQYYNGEERAKGNILERFSAQQFPDLHSELNLSSLELGDSALYFCASSVGAGSYNSPLHFGNGTRLTVT.

This clone was recorded a few times. The rearrangement joins TRBV6-6 to TRBJ1-1; unclear D gene. The CDR3 length is 13 residues. Germline V gene data show CDR1 as MNHNY and CDR2 as SVGAGI (reference sequence). Between the trimmed V and J ends, which lost 6 bases and 2 bases, there was a span of 10 bases. The CDR3 loop is CASSLVTNTEAFF. Written as DNA, the CDR3 is TGTGCCAGCAGCCTGGTCACTAACACTGAAGCTTTCTTT.

CDR3 DNA sequence: TGTGCCAGCAGCTTGGGTAGGGGTGACGAGCAGTACTTC. Its protein is CASSLGRGDEQYF. J is TRBJ2-7 and V is TRBV7-8, with D possibly TRBD1 on 5 matching bases. CDR1 SGHVS and CDR2 FQNEAQ come from the germline V gene. The CDR3 covers 13 residues. Trimming left V 3 bases short and J 5 bases short, with 11 bases between.

This chain uses TRBV4-1 with TRBJ1-3, with a possible D match to TRBD1 (5 bases). CDR1 and CDR2 (germline): MGHRA, YSYEKL. This CDR3 has 16 residues. V was trimmed by 4 bases and J by 0 bases, leaving 13 bases between them. The CDR3 coding sequence is TGCGCCAGCAGCCCAGGGCTCCAGAGCTCTGGAAACACCATATATTTT. Translation gives CASSPGLQSSGNTIYF.

CDR3 sequence reads: CASSISSVSYNEQFF. DNA for the CDR3: TGTGCCAGTAGTATCTCCTCCGTATCCTACAATGAGCAGTTCTTC. This chain joins TRBV19 and TRBJ2-1; D gene ambiguous. The germline CDR1 and CDR2 sequences are LNHDA and SQIVND (reference sequence). This CDR3 comprises 15 residues. Trimming took 3 bases from V and 1 from J, leaving 10 bases between them.

The gene calls are TRBV30 and TRBJ2-3; tentative D call: TRBD2 (5 bases). Germline lookup yields CDR1 GTSNPN and CDR2 SVGIG (reference sequence). V was cut by 3 bases and J by 5 bases, with 12 bases left in between. CDR3 size: 13 residues. The CDR3 spells CAWRATRGDTQYF. DNA of the CDR3: TGTGCCTGGAGGGCGACACGGGGAGATACGCAGTATTTT.

The chain combines TRBV13 with TRBJ2-7; TRBD2 might be the D (6 bases). CDR1 is PRHDT, CDR2 FYEKMQ, per germline (reference sequence). The CDR3 contains 14 residues. Trimming left V 8 bases short and J 5 bases short, with 19 bases between. DNA of the CDR3: TGTGCCAGCTCCCCGTTCGGAGGGAGCGACGAGCAGTACTTC. As protein: CASSPFGGSDEQYF.

This clone has just one count. The rearrangement joins TRBV5-1 to TRBJ2-3, with 10 bases matching TRBD2. This CDR3 has 17 amino acids. Germline loops: CDR1 SGHRS, CDR2 YFSETQ. V lost 0 bases and J lost 0; bases outside the gene matches: 4. The CDR3 DNA follows: TGCGCCAGCAGCTTGGAGTCTAGCGGGGGTAGCACAGATACGCAGTATTTT. This codes for CASSLESSGGSTDTQYF. The variable domain in full, completed from reference TRBV5-1 and TRBJ2-3, reads KAGVTQTPRYLIKTRGQQVTLSCSPISGHRSVSWYQQTPGQGLQFLFEYFSETQRNKGNFPGRFSGRQFSNSRSEMNVSTLELGDSALYLCASSLESSGGSTDTQYFGPGTRLTVL.

V and J are TRBV9 and TRBJ2-2, with D uncertain. Trimming took 0 bases from V and 6 from J, leaving 9 bases between them. The CDR3 has 14 amino acids. Germline lookup yields CDR1 SGDLS and CDR2 YYNGEE. The CDR3 DNA reads TGTGCCAGCAGCGTAGTCGAGGTTGCCGGGGAGCTGTTTTTT. Its protein is CASSVVEVAGELFF.

Only one count was recorded for this clone. CDR3 DNA: TGTGCCAGCAGTGAAGATTGGGCAGGGGGCGGTGAGCCCCAGCATTTT. It translates to CASSEDWAGGGEPQHF. The chain joins TRBV2 to TRBJ1-5; 8 bases agree with TRBD1. Losses at the gene ends were 1 base for V and 8 bases for J; bases not matched to a gene: 10. The CDR3 has 16 amino acids. Germline lookup yields CDR1 SNHLY and CDR2 FYNNEI.

This clone was seen once. This sequence joins TRBV13 and TRBJ2-7, with a tentative D call TRBD2 (5 bases). The germline CDR1 and CDR2 sequences are PRHDT and FYEKMQ (reference sequence). The CDR3 covers 15 residues. Trimming pared 2 bases from V and 0 bases from J, leaving 11 bases between. CDR3 in amino acids: CASSLTGVFSYEQYF. CDR3 DNA: TGTGCCAGCAGCTTAACCGGGGTCTTCTCCTACGAGCAGTACTTC.

The chain uses TRBV13 and TRBJ2-1; tentatively, D is TRBD2 (5 bases). Germline V lookup: CDR1 PRHDT, CDR2 FYEKMQ (reference sequence). The CDR3 runs to 13 residues. V lost 5 bases and J lost 6, with 11 bases in between. This CDR3 reads CASSRTRSNEQFF. Here the CDR3 DNA reads TGTGCCAGCAGCCGGACTCGTTCCAATGAGCAGTTCTTC.

The V call is TRBV21-1, the J call TRBJ2-7; the table's D call, TRBD2, has no DNA check behind it. TRBV21-1 is listed as a pseudogene. The CDR3 is made up of 11 amino acids. The CDR3 coding sequence is TGTGCCGCCCGCGGGTCCTACGAGCAGTACTTC. This encodes CAARGSYEQYF.

The rearrangement uses TRBV13 and TRBJ1-3; D call uncertain. Trimming stripped 3 bases from V and 4 bases from J, with 7 bases between. CDR3 size: 13 residues. Germline V gene lookup returns CDR1 PRHDT and CDR2 FYEKMQ (reference sequence). CDR3 coding DNA: TGTGCCAGCAGCTTCGGGTCCGGAAACACCATATATTTT. Amino acids: CASSFGSGNTIYF.

The rearrangement links TRBV5-6 to TRBJ2-3; 8 bases are shared with TRBD2. Trimming cost V 4 bases and J 1 base; bases outside gene matches: 8. Looked up from germline, CDR1 is SGHDT and CDR2 is YYEEEE. The CDR3 runs to 16 residues. This chain's CDR3 is CASSPWTSRGTDTQYF. The CDR3 bases are TGTGCCAGCAGCCCCTGGACTAGCCGTGGCACAGATACGCAGTATTTT.

This clone was recorded only once. The chain is built from TRBV5-6 and TRBJ1-2, with D maybe TRBD1 (6 bases). V gave up 5 bases and J gave up 0 bases, with 20 bases separating them. CDR1 is SGHDT, CDR2 YYEEEE, per germline. The CDR3 has 17 residues. The CDR3 DNA sequence: TGTGCCAGCAGTTATAAACTACACAGGGACACTAACTATGGCTACACCTTC. Amino acid sequence: CASSYKLHRDTNYGYTF.

This clone was seen only a few times. The V and J genes are TRBV18 and TRBJ1-3, with TRBD1 as a possible D gene (6 bases). V lost 1 base to trimming and J lost 0 bases, with 13 bases between them. Looked up from germline, CDR1 is KGHSH and CDR2 is LQKENI. CDR3 length equals 17 residues. CDR3 coding DNA: TGTGCCAGCTCACCACTTCCCGGACAGAACTCTGGAAACACCATATATTTT. Translated: CASSPLPGQNSGNTIYF.

This clone has just a few counts. This chain joins TRBV7-9 and TRBJ2-5; D is ambiguous. Looked up from germline, CDR1 is SEHNR and CDR2 is FQNEAQ (reference sequence). The germline V and J ends were trimmed by 7 bases and 4 bases, with 13 bases remaining between them. This CDR3 is 13 amino acids long. The CDR3 DNA is TGTGCCAGCACCCTATCCATAGCAGAGACCCAGTACTTC. As protein: CASTLSIAETQYF.